The text below deals with one T cell receptor beta chain. Generated by immunoSEQ multiplex PCR, the TCRdb table keeps only in-frame clones and is missing some. This table has about 300,000 clones, 80% to 95% appearing once. These data are taken from a study of blood T cell repertoires in COVID-19. Study-wide background: The cDNA or gDNA used as material had been derived from T cells, B-cell-depleted T cells, or PBMCs.

Enrolment of Seattle patients took place during active infection, and they were followed longitudinally. The CDR3 spans 16 residues. Trimming at V came to 2 bases and at J to 0 bases, leaving 4 bases not matched to a gene. Germline V gene data show CDR1 as SGHRS and CDR2 as YFSETQ. The chain joins TRBV5-1 to TRBJ2-1; 8 bases fit TRBD2. This sequence was found in a woman in her twenties or thirties with COVID-19, enrolled during active disease. The sequencing input was peripheral blood. The DNA for the CDR3 is TGCGCCAGCAGCTTTACTAGCGGAGGCTCCTACAATGAGCAGTTCTTC. It encodes CASSFTSGGSYNEQFF.